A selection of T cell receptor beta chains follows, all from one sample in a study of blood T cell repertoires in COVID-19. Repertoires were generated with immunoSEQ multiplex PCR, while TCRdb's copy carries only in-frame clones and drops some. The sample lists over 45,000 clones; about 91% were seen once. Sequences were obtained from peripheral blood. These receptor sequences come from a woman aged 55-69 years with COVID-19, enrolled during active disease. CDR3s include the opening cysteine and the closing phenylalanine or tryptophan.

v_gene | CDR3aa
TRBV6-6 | CASSFGQTSYYGYTF
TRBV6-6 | CASSLLPSGGNSPLHF
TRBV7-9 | CAPSGFDGELFF
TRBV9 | CASSVGGSGRFYGYTF
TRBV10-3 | CAISGNPPSYGYTF
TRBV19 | CASIAPGQGNSPLHF
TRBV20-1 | CSASSGYTGELFF
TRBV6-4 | CASSEEGVPFPTMSRGPQFF
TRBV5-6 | CASSQTGEDTQYF
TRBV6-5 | CASSYSGTEPTDTQYF
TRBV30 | CAWSVQNTGELFF
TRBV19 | CASTEKLSGRAKNIQYF
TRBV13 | CASSLVGVNTGELFF
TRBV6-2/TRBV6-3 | CASSPWTDNQPQHF
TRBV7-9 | CASLQGLGHEQFF
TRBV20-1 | CSASSLAGGRYQETQYF
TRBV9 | CASSIEHGSGGTDTQYF
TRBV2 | CASTLGPLSYEQYF
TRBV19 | CASTRRTGANYGYTF
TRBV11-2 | CASSPSPGLAGEETQYF
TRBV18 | CASSPLAYTGELFF
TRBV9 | CASSPWDTATGYTF
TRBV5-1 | CASSPRQHGDTEAFF
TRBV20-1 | CSASGDRERQVDEQFF
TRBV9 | CASSVDFSASASEQYF
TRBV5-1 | CASSLPGQGTGTDTQYF